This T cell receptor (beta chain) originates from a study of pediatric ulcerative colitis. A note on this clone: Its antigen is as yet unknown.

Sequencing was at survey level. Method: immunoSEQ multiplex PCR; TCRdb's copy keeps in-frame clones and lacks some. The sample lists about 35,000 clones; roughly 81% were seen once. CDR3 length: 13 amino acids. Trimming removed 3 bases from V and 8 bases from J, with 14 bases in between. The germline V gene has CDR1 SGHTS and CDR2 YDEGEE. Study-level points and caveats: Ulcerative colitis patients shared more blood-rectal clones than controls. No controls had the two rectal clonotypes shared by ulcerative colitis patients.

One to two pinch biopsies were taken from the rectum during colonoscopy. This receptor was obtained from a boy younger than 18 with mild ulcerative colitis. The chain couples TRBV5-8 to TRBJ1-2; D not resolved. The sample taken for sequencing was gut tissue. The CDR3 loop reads CASSSPSGRGYTF. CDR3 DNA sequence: TGTGCCAGCAGCTCCCCCTCGGGCCGGGGCTACACCTTC. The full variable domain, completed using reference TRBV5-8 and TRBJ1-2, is EAGVTQSPTHLIKTRGQQATLRCSPISGHTSVYWYQQALGLGLQFLLWYDEGEERNRGNFPPRFSGRQFPNYSSELNVNALELEDSALYLCASSSPSGRGYTFGSGTRLTVV.